The rows below give T cell receptor beta chains drawn from one sample of a study of a mutant IDH1 vaccine in newly diagnosed glioma. Repertoires were generated with immunoSEQ multiplex PCR, while TCRdb's copy carries only in-frame clones and drops some. The repertoire includes some 48,000 clones, roughly 80% of them detected once, and 5.5% to 8.5% sits in the top ten. Antigen specificity for these receptors is unknown. The sequences come from PBMCs, collected from a glioma patient whose treatment included an IDH1 peptide vaccine. These receptors came from a man between 40 and 49 years old with glioma. Each CDR3 is given with its conserved first and last residue. The D gene is left open where the match is weak. Clone size is shown for a subset of rows, as once, few, many or a class of expanded clone.

D	size	J	V	CDR3	DNA
TRBD2	.	TRBJ2-1	TRBV6-4	CASSDPWGGEYNEQFF	TGTGCCAGCAGTGACCCATGGGGGGGGGAGTACAATGAGCAGTTCTTC
.	.	TRBJ2-5	TRBV6-5	CASRRSRQVVKTQYF	TGTGCCAGCAGGAGATCAAGACAGGTCGTGAAGACCCAGTACTTC
.	.	TRBJ1-4	TRBV5-1	CASSPRGSNEKLFF	TGCGCCAGCAGCCCCCGGGGCTCTAATGAAAAACTGTTTTTT
TRBD1	.	TRBJ2-1	TRBV30	CAWTKTTGGAHNEQFF	TGTGCCTGGACAAAGACCACAGGGGGCGCCCACAATGAGCAGTTCTTC
TRBD1	.	TRBJ2-7	TRBV7-2	CASRLWTGNEQYF	TGTGCCAGCAGACTCTGGACAGGGAACGAGCAGTACTTC
.	.	TRBJ2-3	TRBV13	CASSFRTGGDTQYF	TGTGCCAGCAGCTTCCGGACCGGGGGCGATACGCAGTATTTT
.	once	TRBJ1-6	TRBV6-1	CASSEAQRANSPLHF	TGTGCCAGCAGTGAAGCCCAAAGGGCCAATTCACCCCTCCACTTT
.	.	TRBJ1-1	TRBV10-1	CASSGSTTRGTEAFF	TGCGCCAGCAGTGGCTCGACAACCCGGGGCACTGAAGCTTTCTTT
.	.	TRBJ1-4	TRBV7-9	CASSLGVGEKLFF	TGTGCCAGCAGCTTAGGTGTAGGCGAAAAACTGTTTTTT
.	.	TRBJ1-2	TRBV10-1	CASSESKGHYGYTF	TGCGCCAGCAGTGAATCCAAGGGTCACTATGGCTACACCTTC
.	.	TRBJ1-2	TRBV5-6	CASSLGHYGYTF	TGTGCCAGCAGTTTAGGGCATTATGGCTACACCTTC
TRBD1	once	TRBJ1-4	TRBV2	CASSGGQTNEKLFF	TGTGCCAGCAGCGGGGGACAGACTAATGAAAAACTGTTTTTT
TRBD1	.	TRBJ2-5	TRBV7-8	CASSLDDRGLETQYF	TGTGCCAGCAGCTTAGACGACAGGGGGCTGGAGACCCAGTACTTC
.	.	TRBJ2-2	TRBV4-2	CASSRGGAENTGELFF	TGTGCCAGCAGCCGGGGAGGAGCAGAGAACACCGGGGAGCTGTTTTTT
.	.	TRBJ2-3	TRBV7-9	CASSNTGVVDTQYF	TGTGCCAGCAGCAACACGGGGGTGGTGGATACGCAGTATTTT
.	.	TRBJ2-3	TRBV6-5	CASSYSADSLLDTQYF	TGTGCCAGCAGTTACTCCGCAGACAGTTTACTAGATACGCAGTATTTT
.	.	TRBJ1-6	TRBV2	CASSAPTVASSYNSPLHF	TGTGCCAGCAGTGCTCCGACGGTCGCGAGCTCCTATAATTCACCCCTCCACTTT
.	few	TRBJ1-5	TRBV2	CASSGGGGGQPQHF	TGTGCCAGCAGTGGAGGGGGGGGCGGGCAGCCCCAGCATTTT
.	.	TRBJ1-2	TRBV9	CASSEFEVHGYTF	TGTGCCAGCAGCGAATTCGAGGTGCATGGCTACACCTTC
.	.	TRBJ2-7	TRBV2	CASTLLGGNYEQYF	TGTGCCAGCACCTTACTAGGGGGAAACTACGAGCAGTACTTC
.	.	TRBJ1-1	TRBV2	CASSLRQENTEAFF	TGTGCCAGCAGTCTGCGACAGGAGAACACTGAAGCTTTCTTT
TRBD2	.	TRBJ2-3	TRBV7-9	CASSSTSGSSTDTQYF	TGTGCCAGCAGCTCTACTAGCGGGTCTAGCACAGATACGCAGTATTTT
.	.	TRBJ2-3	TRBV2	CASSGARTQYF	TGTGCCAGCAGCGGAGCGCGTACGCAGTATTTT
TRBD1	.	TRBJ1-4	TRBV18	CASSLQGAANEKLFF	TGTGCCAGCTCACTACAGGGGGCGGCTAATGAAAAACTGTTTTTT
TRBD1	few	TRBJ1-1	TRBV30	CAWSQGGTEAFF	TGTGCCTGGAGTCAGGGGGGCACTGAAGCTTTCTTT
TRBD2	.	TRBJ2-2	TRBV5-1	CASSLGAGVAGGLFF	TGCGCCAGCAGCTTGGGGGCGGGGGTGGCCGGTGGGCTGTTTTTT
TRBD1	.	TRBJ2-7	TRBV27	CASSGADRAKSEQYF	TGTGCCAGCAGTGGGGCGGACAGGGCGAAGAGCGAGCAGTACTTC
TRBD1	.	TRBJ2-7	TRBV5-1	CASSPGTGAYEQYF	TGCGCCAGCAGCCCTGGGACAGGGGCCTACGAGCAGTACTTC
.	.	TRBJ2-6	TRBV5-1	CASSLAGAGANVLTF	TGCGCCAGCAGCTTGGCAGGGGCTGGGGCCAACGTCCTGACTTTC
.	.	TRBJ2-7	TRBV2	CASSAVLAGGEQYF	TGTGCCAGCAGTGCCGTACTAGCCGGGGGCGAGCAGTACTTC
TRBD2	once	TRBJ2-3	TRBV6-5	CASSPSGGAKYTQYF	TGTGCCAGCAGTCCTAGCGGGGGGGCCAAATATACGCAGTATTTT